A selection of T cell receptor beta chains follows, all from one sample in a study of blood T cell repertoires in COVID-19. Sequencing used immunoSEQ multiplex PCR; TCRdb keeps in-frame clones, though not all of them. The table has roughly 500,000 clones, 75% to 90% seen once. Sequenced input: PBMCs or T cells enriched from blood (not recorded which). These receptors were taken from a woman aged 55-69 years who had recovered from COVID-19. The CDR3 runs from the conserved cysteine through the conserved F or W. The order of the fields is V gene, clone size, J gene, D gene, CDR3 DNA, CDR3 protein. D genes are given only for firm matches. Size tells how often a clone was seen (once, few, many) or the class of an expanded clone, and some rows leave it out.

TRBV6-5,-,TRBJ1-3,TRBD1,TGTGCCAGCAGAAACAGGGGGCCCTCTGGAAACACCATATATTTT,CASRNRGPSGNTIYF
TRBV2,many,TRBJ2-2,-,TGTGCCAGCACCTATTGGACAGCGAACACCGGGGAGCTGTTTTTT,CASTYWTANTGELFF
TRBV27,-,TRBJ2-7,TRBD2,TGTGCCAGCAGTTTACTTGGACTAGCGGGCTCCTCCTACGAGCAGTACTTC,CASSLLGLAGSSYEQYF
TRBV7-9,-,TRBJ2-2,-,TGTGCCAGCAGCTTAGTCGCAGGGTCGAACACCGGGGAGCTGTTTTTT,CASSLVAGSNTGELFF
TRBV12-3/TRBV12-4,-,TRBJ2-1,-,TGTGCCAGCAGCCGACAGGTCTACAATGAGCAGTTCTTC,CASSRQVYNEQFF
TRBV5-1,-,TRBJ2-3,-,TGCGCCAGCAGCTTACTAGCAGCAGATACGCAGTATTTT,CASSLLAADTQYF
TRBV11-2,-,TRBJ1-5,TRBD1,TGTGCCAGCAGCTCCGGACAGGGGACCAGCAATCAGCCCCAGCATTTT,CASSSGQGTSNQPQHF
TRBV2,-,TRBJ1-1,-,TGTGCCAGCAGTGGTTGGGGGCAAGGGATGAACACTGAAGCTTTCTTT,CASSGWGQGMNTEAFF
TRBV7-6,-,TRBJ1-1,-,TGTGCCAGCAGCTTAGAGCGGGGGCTAATGAACACTGAAGCTTTCTTT,CASSLERGLMNTEAFF
TRBV7-8,-,TRBJ2-5,-,TGTGCCAGCAGCTTAGGACAGAAAGAGACCCAGTACTTC,CASSLGQKETQYF
TRBV4-1,-,TRBJ2-7,-,TGCGCCAGCAGCCAAACCCTCGGGGGAGATTCCTACGAGCAGTACTTC,CASSQTLGGDSYEQYF
TRBV9,-,TRBJ2-7,TRBD2,TGTGCCAGCAGCGGAGGGACTAGTCTGTACGAGCAGTACTTC,CASSGGTSLYEQYF
TRBV13,-,TRBJ2-3,TRBD2,TGTGCCAGCAGCTCCCGGGGGGGCGGAGATACGCAGTATTTT,CASSSRGGGDTQYF
TRBV6-5,-,TRBJ1-5,-,TGTGCCAGCAACTATCAGCCCCAGCATTTT,CASNYQPQHF
TRBV25-1,-,TRBJ2-2,-,TGTGCCAGTACCCAGGACAGTCTGGTCGGGGAGCTGTTTTTT,CASTQDSLVGELFF
TRBV5-1,-,TRBJ1-3,-,TGCGCCAGCAGCTTGGCACGGGGGGGCGGAATGGACACCATATATTTT,CASSLARGGGMDTIYF
TRBV5-6,-,TRBJ1-6,TRBD1,TGTGCCAGCAGCTCCAGGGGGACCCTTAATTCACCCCTCCACTTT,CASSSRGTLNSPLHF
TRBV6-5,-,TRBJ1-5,-,TGTGCCAGCAGATCGACAAGTTTTCCCTGGACCCAGCATTTT,CASRSTSFPWTQHF
TRBV5-1,-,TRBJ2-1,TRBD1,TGCGCCAGCAGCTCCCCCCTGACAGGGCACAATGAGCAGTTCTTC,CASSSPLTGHNEQFF
TRBV5-4,few,TRBJ2-2,-,TGTGCCAGCGGAGCCTGGACGAACACCGGGGAGCTGTTTTTT,CASGAWTNTGELFF
TRBV30,-,TRBJ1-5,-,TGTGCCTGGAGCGCCGACAGGCTCAATCAGCCCCAGCATTTT,CAWSADRLNQPQHF
TRBV9,-,TRBJ2-6,TRBD1,TGTGCCAGCAGCGAGACAGGGAGAGGGGCCAACGTCCTGACTTTC,CASSETGRGANVLTF
TRBV5-1,-,TRBJ2-1,-,TGCGCCAGCAGCTTGGTCGACCAGGACAATGAGCAGTTCTTC,CASSLVDQDNEQFF
TRBV4-1,-,TRBJ2-2,TRBD2,TGCGCCAGCAGCCATGTTGGACTAGCGTCGAACACCGGGGAGCTGTTTTTT,CASSHVGLASNTGELFF
TRBV18,-,TRBJ2-3,-,TGTGCCAGCTCGACAGCTAGCACAGATACGCAGTATTTT,CASSTASTDTQYF
TRBV5-1,-,TRBJ2-3,-,TGCGCCAGCAGCTTGCAGGGGTCGAGCACAGATACGCAGTATTTT,CASSLQGSSTDTQYF
TRBV9,-,TRBJ1-2,TRBD1,TGTGCCAGCAGCGTAGGGGACAGGGGGAGCTACACCTTC,CASSVGDRGSYTF
TRBV5-4,-,TRBJ1-1,TRBD1,TGTGCCAGCAGGACGGACAGGGTTAACACTGAAGCTTTCTTT,CASRTDRVNTEAFF
TRBV19,-,TRBJ1-1,-,TGTGCCAGTAGTCCCCAGGGTCGCGGGATGACTGAAGCTTTCTTT,CASSPQGRGMTEAFF
TRBV2,-,TRBJ1-2,TRBD1,TGTGCCAGCATAAGACAGGGGGAGGGCTACACCTTC,CASIRQGEGYTF
TRBV27,-,TRBJ2-2,TRBD1,TGTGCCAGCAGCTACAGGGGGAGCACCGGGGAGCTGTTTTTT,CASSYRGSTGELFF
TRBV7-9,-,TRBJ1-6,-,TGTGCCAGCAGCTTAGGAACAGGGTTGAATTCACCCCTCCACTTT,CASSLGTGLNSPLHF
TRBV3-1/TRBV3-2,-,TRBJ1-5,TRBD1,TGTGCCAGCAGCCAAGGAAGGGGGCGCAGCAATCAGCCCCAGCATTTT,CASSQGRGRSNQPQHF
TRBV11-2,-,TRBJ1-5,-,TGTGCCAGCAGCTTAGACCCTATCAATCAGCCCCAGCATTTT,CASSLDPINQPQHF
TRBV6-1,-,TRBJ1-6,-,TGTGCCAGCAGTGATTCATACAGGGACCAAGGATCACCCCTCCACTTT,CASSDSYRDQGSPLHF
TRBV6-5,-,TRBJ1-1,-,TGTGCCAGCAACCCGAGAGTAGGGGGAACTGAAGCTTTCTTT,CASNPRVGGTEAFF
TRBV19,-,TRBJ2-6,TRBD1,TGTGCCAGTAGTATTCTATTCGAGGACAGGGATAGTGGGGCCAACGTCCTGACTTTC,CASSILFEDRDSGANVLTF
TRBV19,-,TRBJ2-3,-,TGTGCCAGTAGCCGCTCGGGGTGGCACACAGATACGCAGTATTTT,CASSRSGWHTDTQYF
TRBV24-1,-,TRBJ2-2,-,TGTGCCACCAGTCCAGGGGTGGTGTACACCGGGGAGCTGTTTTTT,CATSPGVVYTGELFF
TRBV27,-,TRBJ2-1,-,TGTGCCAGCAGTTTAACGGTCCTTACAGATCAGTTCTTC,CASSLTVLTDQFF
TRBV11-3,once,TRBJ2-1,-,TGTGCCAGCAGCTTAACCCGGTACAATGAGCAGTTCTTC,CASSLTRYNEQFF
TRBV5-1,-,TRBJ1-5,-,TGCGCCAGCAGCTTGGACAGGGAACAGCCCCAGCATTTT,CASSLDREQPQHF
TRBV30,-,TRBJ1-1,TRBD1,TGTGCCTGGAGTGCGATTCCAGGGGGCATGAACACTGAAGCTTTCTTT,CAWSAIPGGMNTEAFF
TRBV18,-,TRBJ1-4,TRBD1,TGTGCCAGCTCCCGGATGGGACAGGCTGGCACTAATGAAAAACTGTTTTTT,CASSRMGQAGTNEKLFF
TRBV19,-,TRBJ1-1,-,TGTGCCAGTATGCGGGGGACGATGAACACTGAAGCTTTCTTT,CASMRGTMNTEAFF
TRBV3-1/TRBV3-2,-,TRBJ1-5,-,TGTGCCAGCAGCCAGGGGGGGTATCAGCCCCAGCATTTT,CASSQGGYQPQHF
TRBV15,-,TRBJ1-4,-,TGTGCCACCAGCCGACAAGGACAGCAGAATGAAAAACTGTTTTTT,CATSRQGQQNEKLFF
TRBV5-1,-,TRBJ1-2,TRBD1,TGCGCCAGCAGCTTGGCCATGCTGGCGGACAGGGGACGTGGCTACACCTTC,CASSLAMLADRGRGYTF
TRBV5-1,-,TRBJ2-3,TRBD2,TGCGCCAGCAGCGTTCTAGCGGGGGGGCCAGATACGCAGTATTTT,CASSVLAGGPDTQYF
TRBV5-1,-,TRBJ2-2,TRBD2,TGCGCCAGGCAGACAGGGTTCCGACTAGCGGGGGGGTATAGGGAGCTGTTTTTT,CARQTGFRLAGGYRELFF
TRBV5-4,-,TRBJ1-5,TRBD1,TGTGCCAGCAGCCCGGGACAGAATAGGCCCCAGCATTTT,CASSPGQNRPQHF
TRBV7-9,-,TRBJ1-2,-,TGTGCCAGCAGCTTAGACCCCAACCGGGGCTACACCTTC,CASSLDPNRGYTF
TRBV5-1,-,TRBJ1-2,-,TGCGCCAGCAGCTCAACCGGAGGCCAATCCCCTGGGGATGGCTACACCTTC,CASSSTGGQSPGDGYTF
TRBV27,-,TRBJ1-6,-,TGTGCCAGCAGTTCCCGGACAGTTAGGTCGAACAATTCACCCCTCCACTTT,CASSSRTVRSNNSPLHF
TRBV27,-,TRBJ1-6,-,TGTGCCAGCAGGACAGTCTACTATAATTCACCCCTCCACTTT,CASRTVYYNSPLHF
TRBV3-1/TRBV3-2,-,TRBJ2-7,TRBD2,TGTGCCAGCAGCCAAAAGGGAGGGCCCCTAAGTAAAGGCGAGCAGTACTTC,CASSQKGGPLSKGEQYF
TRBV5-1,-,TRBJ1-2,-,TGCGCCAGCAGCTTGAGACAGCTTGACTATGGCTACACCTTC,CASSLRQLDYGYTF
TRBV21-1,-,TRBJ2-3,-,TGTGCCAGCAGCAAAATCCCCCCTACCACAGATACGCAGTATTTT,CASSKIPPTTDTQYF
TRBV24-1,-,TRBJ2-2,TRBD1,TGTGCCACCAGTGATTGGACAGGGGGCAACGCCGGGGAGCTGTTTTTT,CATSDWTGGNAGELFF